One and the same sample provided the 4 T cell receptor beta chains below, sequenced in a study of human thymus T cells. Thymus was obtained from resections taken during corrective heart surgery. Assay used: immunoSEQ multiplex PCR; TCRdb lists only in-frame clones, some missing. This repertoire shows some 120,000 clones, 90% to 95% found once; its top ten account for approximately 0.022%. Sequences were obtained from thymus tissue. The receptors here all came from a boy less than two years old with a congenital heart defect but otherwise immunologically healthy.

This sequence joins TRBV4-3 and TRBJ1-1; possibly TRBD1 for D (5 bases). The CDR3 sequence is 17 residues long. CDR1 is LGHNA, CDR2 YSLEER, per germline. Between the trimmed V and J ends, which lost 2 bases and 3 bases, there was a span of 19 bases. Here the CDR3 DNA reads TGCGCCAGCAGCCAATGGGCGAGGGTGGGACCCGACACTGAAGCTTTCTTT. Translated: CASSQWARVGPDTEAFF.

CDR3 in DNA: TGCGCCAGCCTAGCGGGCGCCTTAGGGGAGCAGTTCTTC. It is translated as CASLAGALGEQFF. The chain uses TRBV23-1 and TRBJ2-1; 8 bases fit TRBD2. TRBV23-1 qualifies as an ORF whose function is uncertain. This CDR3 has 13 amino acids. Trimming removed 8 bases from V and 10 bases from J; junction bases left unmatched: 10.

This chain connects TRBV4-3 to TRBJ1-1; the match to TRBD1 covers 8 bases. The junction had 9 bases not matched to a gene; V was cut back by 0 bases and J by 6 bases. Germline V gene data show CDR1 as LGHNA and CDR2 as YSLEER. The CDR3 is made up of 16 amino acids. In nucleotides, the CDR3 is TGCGCCAGCAGCCAAGATTTGACCGGGACAGGTCCTGAAGCTTTCTTT. Its translation: CASSQDLTGTGPEAFF.

This clone is a singleton in its sample. The chain couples TRBV28 to TRBJ2-2; the match to TRBD1 covers 12 bases. V shed 5 bases, J shed 5 bases, and the junction held 9 bases outside the gene matches. Germline loops: CDR1 MDHEN, CDR2 SYDVKM. The CDR3 spans 17 residues. In DNA form, the CDR3 reads TGTGCCAGCAGTCTAAACCGGGACAGGGGGCAAACCGGGGAGCTGTTTTTT. It yields the protein CASSLNRDRGQTGELFF.